The 30 T cell receptor beta chains in this list originate from one sample, sequenced in a study of T cell clones after liver transplantation. Data came from immunoSEQ multiplex PCR; TCRdb stores just in-frame clones and leaves some out. The table lists about 74,000 clones, roughly 80% of them singletons. This specimen consisted of CD4+ T cells from blood, obtained before liver transplant. These receptors were collected from a human donor who received a liver transplant.

The chain is built from TRBV5-1 and TRBJ1-1, with D perhaps TRBD1 (5 bases). Germline V gene data show CDR1 as SGHRS and CDR2 as YFSETQ. This CDR3 contains 15 residues. Trimming shortened V by 7 bases and J by 0 bases, and 16 bases separated the two germline ends. CDR3 coding DNA: TGCGCCAGCTCCGAACTGGGGGGGATGAACACTGAAGCTTTCTTT. Translation: CASSELGGMNTEAFF.

A few counts support this clone. V usage is TRBV18 and J usage is TRBJ1-2; D gene uncertain. This CDR3 is 14 amino acids long. The V and J ends lost 2 bases and 0 bases respectively, with 7 bases between them. CDR1 and CDR2 (germline): KGHSH, LQKENI. The CDR3 nucleotides are TGTGCCAGCTCACCAACTTCGACTAACTATGGCTACACCTTC. Translated: CASSPTSTNYGYTF.

The V and J genes are TRBV6-5 and TRBJ2-1; 10 bases align to TRBD2. The CDR3 sequence is 15 residues long. V lost 5 bases and J lost 9; bases outside the gene matches: 10. Germline V CDR1 and CDR2: MNHEY, SVGAGI. CDR3: CASSRKREGQGEQFF. In nucleotides, the CDR3 is TGTGCCAGCAGTCGCAAGCGGGAGGGCCAGGGTGAGCAGTTCTTC.

The chain is built from TRBV7-2 and TRBJ2-3; the D gene could be TRBD1 or TRBD2 (5 bases each). Germline loops: CDR1 SGHTA, CDR2 FQGNSA. V lost 5 bases and J 3 bases, leaving 9 bases between the germline ends. This CDR3 spans 13 amino acids. The CDR3 reads CASSPGRTDTQYF. In DNA, the CDR3 is TGTGCCAGCAGCCCGGGACGGACAGATACGCAGTATTTT. Using reference TRBV7-2 and TRBJ2-3 for the parts outside the CDR3, the full variable domain is GAGVSQSPSNKVTEKGKDVELRCDPISGHTALYWYRQSLGQGLEFLIYFQGNSAPDKSGLPSDRFSAERTGGSVSTLTIQRTQQEDSAVYLCASSPGRTDTQYFGPGTRLTVL.

The chain is built from TRBV18 and TRBJ2-7; D unclear. V shed 3 bases and J shed 6 bases, with 15 bases lying between them. The CDR3 has 14 amino acids. CDR1 KGHSH and CDR2 LQKENI come from the germline V gene. The CDR3 sequence: CASSPTSTDLEQYF. CDR3 bases: TGTGCCAGCTCACCGACATCCACAGACCTCGAGCAGTACTTC.

This clone occurred a few times. The CDR3 loop is CASSRDIAGNQPQHF. In DNA, the CDR3 is TGTGCCAGCAGTCGGGACATAGCCGGAAATCAGCCCCAGCATTTT. This chain uses TRBV2 with TRBJ1-5; perhaps TRBD1 as D (6 bases). CDR1 is SNHLY, CDR2 FYNNEI, per germline. The CDR3 sequence is 15 residues long. V was clipped by 5 bases and J by 4 bases, with 15 bases between them. The entire variable domain, with the rest obtained from reference TRBV2 and TRBJ1-5, is as follows: EPEVTQTPSHQVTQMGQEVILRCVPISNHLYFYWYRQILGQKVEFLVSFYNNEISEKSEIFDDQFSVERPDGSNFTLKIRSTKLEDSAMYFCASSRDIAGNQPQHFGDGTRLSIL.

This chain uses TRBV28 with TRBJ2-3; TRBD2 matches 8 bases. The CDR3 sequence is 16 residues long. V lost 6 bases, J lost 4 bases, and 12 bases stayed unmatched. Germline V gene data show CDR1 as MDHEN and CDR2 as SYDVKM. CDR3 in amino acids: CASSPSGRGGADTQYF. Here the CDR3 DNA reads TGTGCCAGCAGCCCGAGCGGGAGAGGAGGTGCAGATACGCAGTATTTT.

The V and J genes are TRBV5-1 and TRBJ2-3; 9 nucleotides line up with TRBD1. The CDR3 sequence is 14 residues long. Trimming at V came to 4 bases and at J to 5 bases, leaving 5 bases not matched to a gene. Germline V CDR1 and CDR2: SGHRS, YFSETQ. The CDR3 DNA follows: TGCGCCAGCAGCCCCGGACAGGGGAAAGATACGCAGTATTTT. Translating gives CASSPGQGKDTQYF.

This chain uses TRBV28 with TRBJ1-1; D unresolved. The CDR3 sequence is 11 residues long. V gave up 6 bases and J gave up 2 bases, with 4 bases separating them. Germline CDR1 and CDR2: MDHEN and SYDVKM. CDR3 residues: CASRVNTEAFF. The CDR3, as DNA: TGTGCCAGCAGGGTTAACACTGAAGCTTTCTTT.

The chain is built from TRBV27 and TRBJ2-5; either TRBD1 or TRBD2 may fit D (5 bases each). The CDR3 loop spans 14 amino acids. Per the germline V gene, CDR1 is MNHEY and CDR2 is SMNVEV (reference sequence). V lost 7 bases to trimming and J lost 4 bases, with 16 bases between them. CDR3 residues: CASIGAGRGETQYF. The CDR3 bases are TGTGCCAGCATAGGCGCAGGGAGAGGAGAGACCCAGTACTTC.

This clone was detected only a few times. This rearrangement joins TRBV7-2 to TRBJ2-1, with D perhaps assigned TRBD1 or TRBD2 (5 bases each). Germline CDR1 SGHTA, CDR2 FQGNSA. Trimming shortened V by 5 bases and J by 4 bases, and 12 bases separated the two germline ends. The CDR3 length is 14 residues. CDR3 amino acids: CASSVEGTYNEQFF. The DNA of the CDR3 is TGTGCCAGCAGCGTGGAAGGGACGTACAATGAGCAGTTCTTC. The entire variable domain, with the rest obtained from reference TRBV7-2 and TRBJ2-1, is as follows: GAGVSQSPSNKVTEKGKDVELRCDPISGHTALYWYRQSLGQGLEFLIYFQGNSAPDKSGLPSDRFSAERTGGSVSTLTIQRTQQEDSAVYLCASSVEGTYNEQFFGPGTRLTVL.

V and J are TRBV7-2 and TRBJ2-3; the match to TRBD2 covers 9 bases. After removal of 4 bases from V and 9 bases from J, the junction contained 11 bases not matched to a gene. From germline, CDR1 is SGHTA and CDR2 FQGNSA. CDR3 length: 15 amino acids. The CDR3 DNA sequence: TGTGCCAGCAGCTCTCCGGGACTAGCAGCCGGGACGCAGTATTTT. It specifies CASSSPGLAAGTQYF.

This chain connects TRBV11-1 to TRBJ1-1; no clear D. CDR1 and CDR2 from the germline V gene are SGHAT and FQDESV (reference sequence). V was cut by 3 bases and J by 9 bases, with 11 bases left in between. This CDR3 has 12 residues. CDR3 nucleotide sequence: TGTGCCAGCAGCTTTGTCTCGGGTAAAGCTTTCTTT. Encoded protein: CASSFVSGKAFF.

The chain joins TRBV5-6 to TRBJ2-7; perhaps TRBD2 as D (6 bases). CDR3 length equals 14 residues. Germline V gene data show CDR1 as SGHDT and CDR2 as YYEEEE. Trimming took off 6 bases at V and 6 bases at J, with 19 bases between the two ends. Written as DNA, the CDR3 is TGTGCCAGCAACTGGGGAGGAAGGGTTAGCGAGCAGTACTTC. Residues: CASNWGGRVSEQYF.

The V gene is TRBV5-1, the J gene TRBJ2-5, with D possibly being TRBD1 (6 bases). V was pared by 4 bases and J by 3 bases, with 13 bases between. Germline loops: CDR1 SGHRS, CDR2 YFSETQ. The CDR3 is 14 residues long. The CDR3 bases are TGCGCCAGCAGCCACCAACAGGGTGAAGAGACCCAGTACTTC. Its protein is CASSHQQGEETQYF.

The genes are TRBV11-2 and TRBJ1-1; perhaps TRBD1 as D (5 bases). The CDR3 extends over 16 amino acids. Deletions cut 1 base from V and 4 bases from J, with 16 bases between. CDR1 SGHAT and CDR2 FQNNGV come from the germline V gene. This CDR3 reads CASSLVPRVPSTEAFF. The CDR3 DNA reads TGTGCCAGCAGCTTAGTCCCCAGGGTCCCGAGCACTGAAGCTTTCTTT.

The chain is built from TRBV7-3 and TRBJ2-1; tentatively, D is TRBD1 (5 bases). Trimming took 4 bases from V and 1 from J, leaving 11 bases between them. The CDR3 spans 15 residues. From germline, CDR1 is SGHTA and CDR2 FQGTGA. The CDR3 reads CASSSNRGSYNEQFF. The DNA for the CDR3 is TGTGCCAGCAGCTCCAATAGGGGTTCCTACAATGAGCAGTTCTTC.

The CDR3 DNA is TGTGCCAGCAGCTTTTTATCACTCCTAAACACCGGGGAGCTGTTTTTT. It yields the protein CASSFLSLLNTGELFF. V is TRBV7-9 and J is TRBJ2-2; unclear D gene. The CDR3 sequence is 16 residues long. The germline V gene has CDR1 SEHNR and CDR2 FQNEAQ (reference sequence). V was pared by 3 bases and J by 2 bases, with 13 bases between.

This chain links TRBV2 with TRBJ1-2; 11 bases fit TRBD1. The CDR3 extends over 14 amino acids. The germline V gene has CDR1 SNHLY and CDR2 FYNNEI. V lost 8 bases, J lost 3 bases, and 5 bases stayed unmatched. The CDR3 coding sequence is TGTGCCAGCCCCGGGACAGGGGGTTACTATGGCTACACCTTC. Encoded protein: CASPGTGGYYGYTF.

The table lists this clone with a few counts. The chain employs TRBV7-2 and TRBJ1-1, with unresolved D. Trimming left V 6 bases short and J 3 bases short, with 11 bases between. The CDR3 sequence is 13 residues long. From germline, CDR1 is SGHTA and CDR2 FQGNSA. The CDR3 region is CASRTGSHTEAFF. The CDR3 nucleotides are TGTGCCAGCAGGACGGGGTCGCACACTGAAGCTTTCTTT.

The chain carries TRBV28 and TRBJ1-2, with D possibly matching TRBD1 (5 bases). This CDR3 comprises 14 residues. The germline V and J ends were trimmed by 3 bases and 2 bases, with 10 bases remaining between them. Germline V CDR1 and CDR2: MDHEN, SYDVKM. The CDR3 DNA is TGTGCCAGCAGTTTTGGGGCAGTGAACTATGGCTACACCTTC. Translating it yields CASSFGAVNYGYTF.

This sequence joins TRBV6-4 and TRBJ2-1; 12 bases fit TRBD2. Germline trimming cut 3 bases from V and 9 bases from J; bases unmatched to any gene: 3. CDR1 MRHNA and CDR2 SNTAGT come from the germline V gene. The CDR3 contains 14 residues. CDR3 region: CASSELAGGGEQFF. The CDR3 DNA is TGTGCCAGCAGTGAACTAGCGGGAGGCGGTGAGCAGTTCTTC.

This rearrangement joins TRBV15 to TRBJ1-5, with D unclear. The V gene's germline CDR1 is LNHNV and CDR2 YYDKDF (reference sequence). V was trimmed by 0 bases and J by 5 bases, leaving 14 bases between them. CDR3 length: 16 residues. In DNA, the CDR3 is TGTGCCACCAGCAGAGATTTTACAGCCTACGATCAGCCCCAGCATTTT. Protein sequence: CATSRDFTAYDQPQHF.

J is TRBJ1-5 and V is TRBV28; TRBD1 might be the D (5 bases). The CDR3 covers 13 residues. Trimming pared 9 bases from V and 11 bases from J, leaving 20 bases between. The germline CDR1 and CDR2 sequences are MDHEN and SYDVKM. The CDR3 region has the DNA TGTGCCAGTCACCAGGGACTCAGTCAAGCCCAGCATTTT. It translates to CASHQGLSQAQHF.

This chain joins TRBV4-2 and TRBJ2-5, with a tentative D call TRBD2 (5 bases). The CDR3 totals 15 residues. Germline CDR1 LGHNA, CDR2 YNFKEQ. Trimming left V 0 bases short and J 3 bases short, with 11 bases between. This CDR3 is CASSQDRTPKETQYF. The CDR3 DNA follows: TGTGCCAGCAGCCAAGATAGGACTCCTAAAGAGACCCAGTACTTC.

This chain uses TRBV10-3 with TRBJ2-6, with D hard to call. V lost 2 bases, J lost 4 bases, and 0 bases lay in between. This CDR3 is 12 amino acids long. The germline V gene encodes CDR1 ENHRY and CDR2 SYGVKD. The CDR3 nucleotides are TGTGCCATCAGTGAGGGGGCCAACGTCCTGACTTTC. Protein: CAISEGANVLTF.

The chain joins TRBV28 to TRBJ2-1; 7 nucleotides match TRBD1. The CDR3 is 14 amino acids. The germline CDR1 and CDR2 sequences are MDHEN and SYDVKM. With 4 bases clipped from V and 4 bases from J, the junction kept 4 bases outside the gene matches. In DNA form, the CDR3 reads TGTGCCAGCAGTTCCATGGACAGGTACAATGAGCAGTTCTTC. This translates into CASSSMDRYNEQFF.

J is TRBJ1-5 and V is TRBV2; D is perhaps TRBD1 (5 bases). Trimming removed 5 bases at V and 5 bases at J, with 13 bases between. CDR3 size: 14 residues. Germline CDR1 reads SNHLY; CDR2 reads FYNNEI. CDR3 sequence reads: CASSSLTGDQPQHF. DNA of the CDR3: TGTGCCAGCAGTTCCCTCACAGGAGATCAGCCCCAGCATTTT.

This clone was observed a handful of times. The chain couples TRBV5-4 to TRBJ2-1, with D perhaps matching TRBD2 (5 bases). V was cut by 4 bases and J by 9 bases, with 8 bases left in between. The CDR3 is made up of 11 amino acids. Per germline, CDR1 SGHNT and CDR2 YYREEE (reference sequence). The CDR3 loop is CASSGSSEQFF. DNA of the CDR3: TGTGCCAGCAGCGGGAGCAGTGAGCAGTTCTTC. Together with reference TRBV5-4 and TRBJ2-1, the CDR3 gives the full variable domain: ETGVTQSPTHLIKTRGQQVTLRCSSQSGHNTVSWYQQALGQGPQFIFQYYREEENGRGNFPPRFSGLQFPNYSSELNVNALELDDSALYLCASSGSSEQFFGPGTRLTVL.

J is TRBJ1-1 and V is TRBV2, with 7 bases fitting TRBD1. The CDR3 length is 13 residues. Germline V lookup: CDR1 SNHLY, CDR2 FYNNEI. V trimming: 4 bases; J trimming: 12 bases; junction bases outside the gene matches: 11. The CDR3 region is CASSGLPGGKTFF. The CDR3 DNA follows: TGTGCCAGCAGTGGCCTGCCAGGGGGGAAAACTTTCTTT.